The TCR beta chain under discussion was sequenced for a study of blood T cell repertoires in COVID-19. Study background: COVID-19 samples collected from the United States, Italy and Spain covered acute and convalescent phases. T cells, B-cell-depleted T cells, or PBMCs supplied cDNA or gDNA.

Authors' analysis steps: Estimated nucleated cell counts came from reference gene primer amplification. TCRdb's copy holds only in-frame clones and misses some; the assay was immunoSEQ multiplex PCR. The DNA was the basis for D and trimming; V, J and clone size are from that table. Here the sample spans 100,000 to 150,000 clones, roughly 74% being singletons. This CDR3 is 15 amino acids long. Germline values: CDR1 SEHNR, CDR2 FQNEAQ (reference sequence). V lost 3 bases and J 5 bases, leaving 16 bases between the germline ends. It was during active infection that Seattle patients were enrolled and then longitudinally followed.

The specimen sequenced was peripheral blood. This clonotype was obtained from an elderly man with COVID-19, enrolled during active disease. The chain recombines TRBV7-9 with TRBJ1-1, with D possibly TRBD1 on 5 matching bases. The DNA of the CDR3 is TGTGCCAGCAGCTTTGAGGTGGGGCGGCGGACTGAAGCTTTCTTT. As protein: CASSFEVGRRTEAFF.